This T cell receptor beta chain was recorded in a study of Ad26.COV2.S vaccination and SARS-CoV-2 variants (dated by TCRdb to about 2021). A note on the overall study: Vaccine-arm donors came from COV1001, a multicentre, randomized, double-blind, placebo-controlled phase I-IIa trial of Ad26.COV2.S in healthy adults. Trial participants were randomized into five groups of five: low-dose or high-dose Ad26.COV2.S given once or twice, or placebo on both occasions. TCRbeta repertoire sequencing was used to assess the specificity and breadth of SARS-CoV-2-reactive T cell receptors after Ad26.COV2.S vaccination. The TCR-sequenced set comprised approximately 32 samples: approximately 19 Ad26.COV2.S vaccine recipients, 5 placebo recipients and 8 SARS-CoV-2 convalescent individuals. Dosing of Ad26.COV2.S was intramuscular, at either 5x10^10 or 1x10^11 viral particles, delivered as one shot or as two shots spaced 56 days apart. Investigators did not know the trial group allocation while performing experiments and assessing outcomes. On the study overall, not on this receptor specifically: The study lacked the statistical power to compare responses across vaccine doses or regimens. According to the authors, total T cell responses may have been underestimated by the TCR breadth and depth analyses. After vaccination, spike-specific CD8+ and CD4+ T cell responses were reported to show substantial breadth. Non-spike TCR breadth was comparable between vaccine and placebo recipients, consistent with the vaccine containing only spike. Ad26.COV2.S recipients had higher spike-specific TCR breadth than placebo recipients (P = 0.0014).

The immunoSEQ Assay was the method used to sequence TCRbeta CDR3 regions. After extraction, genomic DNA underwent amplification by bias-controlled multiplex PCR, followed by high-throughput sequencing. On the authors' methods: To quantify the absolute abundance of each unique TCRbeta CDR3 region, sequences were collapsed and filtered. Usable DNA was measured by amplifying reference genes present in all nucleated cells, and TCRbeta template counts were normalized to that usable DNA to estimate T cell fraction. Repertoire TCRs were annotated as SARS-CoV-2-specific by exact matching of V gene, CDR3 amino acid sequence and J gene to a known reactive TCR set. The reference SARS-CoV-2 TCR set was derived from MIRA and filtered for enrichment in COVID-19-positive ImmuneCODE repertoires, a step that removed public or cross-reactive TCRs. Using the MIRA antigens, annotated TCRs were further analysed by specific ORF or by position within an ORF. Breadth was defined as annotated unique rearrangements over total unique productive rearrangements; depth was the summed frequency of those rearrangements. Group comparisons of TCR breadth used two-sided Wilcoxon rank-sum tests. As stored in TCRdb, this immuneACCESS dataset retains in-frame rearrangements with V and J assigned. A fraction of the clones does not appear; measured against another copy, unresolved V genes explain less than half of the discrepancy, and the remainder lacks a known reason. That table furnishes V, J and clone size, whereas the DNA furnished D and trimming. The sample table lists 300,000 to 500,000 clones, less than 90% of them with a count of one. The top ten hold roughly 3% of the sample.

CDR3 length: 14 amino acids, cysteine to phenylalanine. Only the CDR3 DNA is retained, 42 bases long and in frame from the first base. At the junction V is shortened by 4 bases and J by 5 bases, with 16 bases in between. The germline V gene encodes CDR1 SGHTS and CDR2 YDEGEE. A word on this clone: Its antigen target is currently unknown. Base quality data are lacking; no much larger clone is found one base away.

Explained via the paper, the treatment or condition label denotes: some 20 received Ad26.COV2.S at low or high dose, single or two shots; a few received placebo; per-sample allocation not given. Repertoires of vaccine and placebo recipients were sequenced from samples taken on day 63 after the first injection. Cohort 1b enrolled some 25 adults aged 18-55 years at a single site in Boston, USA, between 29 July and 7 August 2020. As a vaccine, Ad26.COV2.S was a replication-incompetent adenovirus type 26 vector that expressed a prefusion-stabilized SARS-CoV-2 spike protein derived from the original Wuhan strain.

The sample consisted of peripheral blood, taken in a trial of Ad26.COV2.S vaccine versus placebo. This sequence uses TRBV5-8 and TRBJ2-7, with no reliable assignment of the D segment. The clonotype was recovered from a person between 18 and 60 years old who received the Ad26.COV2.S COVID-19 vaccine or a placebo. In nucleotides, the sequence is TGTGCCAGCAGCCCCCCCGGAACCAAAAACGAGCAGTACTTC. The encoded protein is CASSPPGTKNEQYF.